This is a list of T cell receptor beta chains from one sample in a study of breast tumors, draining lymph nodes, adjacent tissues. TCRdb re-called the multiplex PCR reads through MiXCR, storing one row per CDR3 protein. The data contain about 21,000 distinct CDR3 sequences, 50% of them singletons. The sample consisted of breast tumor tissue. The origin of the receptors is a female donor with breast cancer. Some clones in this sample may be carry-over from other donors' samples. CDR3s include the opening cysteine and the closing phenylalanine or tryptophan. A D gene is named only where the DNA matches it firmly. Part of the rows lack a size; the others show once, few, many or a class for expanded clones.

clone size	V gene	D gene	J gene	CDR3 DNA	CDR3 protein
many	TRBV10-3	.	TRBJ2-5	TGTGCCATCAGTGACGGGGAGACCCAAGAGACCCAGTACTTC	CAISDGETQETQYF
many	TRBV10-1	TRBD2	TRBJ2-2	TGCGCCAGCAGTGTGATGGCTAGCGGGAACACCGGGGAGCTGTTTTTT	CASSVMASGNTGELFF
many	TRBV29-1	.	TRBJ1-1	TGCAGCGCTGACAGGACGGGGAACACTGAAGCTTTCTTT	CSADRTGNTEAFF
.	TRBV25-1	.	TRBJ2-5	TGTGCCAGCAGTGCTCAGGACCAAGAGACCCAGTACTTC	CASSAQDQETQYF
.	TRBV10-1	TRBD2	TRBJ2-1	TGCGCCAGCAGTGAGTCAAGCGGGAGCGATGAGCAGTTCTTC	CASSESSGSDEQFF
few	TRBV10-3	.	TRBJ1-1	TGTGCCATCAGTGAGACAGATTCCGTTTCTAACACTGAAGCTTTCTTT	CAISETDSVSNTEAFF
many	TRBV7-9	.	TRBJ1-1	TGTGCCAGCAGCCCCACCAACGAGGGTGTAGCTTTCTTT	CASSPTNEGVAFF
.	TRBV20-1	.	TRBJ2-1	TGCAGTGCTAGACCTTACTCAAGACGAGTATACAATGAGCAGTTCTTC	CSARPYSRRVYNEQFF
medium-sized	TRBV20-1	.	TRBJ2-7	TGCAGTGCTAGAGATCGGGTAAGGGGGACGTACGAGCAGTACTTC	CSARDRVRGTYEQYF
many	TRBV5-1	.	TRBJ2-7	TGCGCCAGCAGCTTCGGCCAGTTTCAGGAGCAGTACTTC	CASSFGQFQEQYF
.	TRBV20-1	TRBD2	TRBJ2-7	TGCAGTGCTAGAGTGGGGACTAGCGACTACGAGCAGTACTTC	CSARVGTSDYEQYF
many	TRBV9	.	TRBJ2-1	TGTGCCAGCAGCGTAGGGGGTTCCCCGATACTAAATGAGCAGTTCTTC	CASSVGGSPILNEQFF
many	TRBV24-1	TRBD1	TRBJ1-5	TGTGCCACCGCAGGGGGGGATCAGCCCCAGCATTTT	CATAGGDQPQHF
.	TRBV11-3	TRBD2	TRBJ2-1	TGTGCCAGCAGCCTAGGACTAGCGGCAAATACGTACAATGAGCAGTCCTTC	CASSLGLAANTYNEQSF
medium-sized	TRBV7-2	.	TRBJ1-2	TGTGCCAGCAGCTTAGCTTCCTATGGCTACACCTTC	CASSLASYGYTF
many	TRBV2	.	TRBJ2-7	TGTGCCAGCATCTTTAGCTGGGGCTTATACGAGCAGTACTTC	CASIFSWGLYEQYF
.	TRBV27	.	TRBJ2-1	TGTGCCAGCAGCCCGGGAGCAGGGATAACCTCCTACAATGAGCAGTCCTTC	CASSPGAGITSYNEQSF
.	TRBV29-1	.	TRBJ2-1	TGCGGGGGAACGTTCACCTACGATGAGCGGTTCTTC	CGGTFTYDERFF
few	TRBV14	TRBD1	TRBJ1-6	TGTGCCAGCAGCCAAGTCGGGACAGTAGCTAACCCCCTCCACTTT	CASSQVGTVANPLHF
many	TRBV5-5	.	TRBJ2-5	TGTGCCAGCAGCCGAGGGACATTGCAAGAGACCCAGTACTTC	CASSRGTLQETQYF
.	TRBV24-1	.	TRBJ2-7	TGTGCCACCAGTGGGTGGGAGAGGAAAGGCGAGCAGTACTTC	CATSGWERKGEQYF
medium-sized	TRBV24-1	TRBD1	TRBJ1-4	TGTGCCACCAGTGATTCCAACAGGGGAGGCAATGAAAAACTGTTTTTT	CATSDSNRGGNEKLFF
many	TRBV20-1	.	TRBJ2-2	TGCAGTGGGTTCAAGGGTTCCGGGGAGCTGTTTTTT	CSGFKGSGELFF
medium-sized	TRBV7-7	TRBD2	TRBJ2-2	TGTGCTAGCAGCTTAGAGTTAGCGGGGACCGGGGAGCTGTTTTTT	CASSLELAGTGELFF
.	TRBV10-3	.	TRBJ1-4	TGTGCCATCAGTGAGTCTGCGGATGGTGGGGAAAAACTGTTTTTT	CAISESADGGEKLFF
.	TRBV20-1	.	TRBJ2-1	TGCACCGGGACCAGTGAGGCCTACAATGAGCAGTTCTTC	CTGTSEAYNEQFF
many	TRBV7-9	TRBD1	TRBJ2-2	TGTGCCAGCAGGACAGGGTTGGGCACCGGGGAGCTGTTTTTT	CASRTGLGTGELFF
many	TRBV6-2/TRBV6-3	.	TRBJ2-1	TGTGCCAGCATGAGGGGAAGGGGTAATGAGCAGTTCTTC	CASMRGRGNEQFF
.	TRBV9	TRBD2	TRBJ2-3	TGTGCCAGCAGCGTAACTAGCGAGAGACTTGAAGATACGCAGTATTTT	CASSVTSERLEDTQYF
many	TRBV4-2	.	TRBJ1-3	TGTGCCAGCAGCCAAGACCGCGTGCGGGCGGGGGGAAACACCATATATTTT	CASSQDRVRAGGNTIYF
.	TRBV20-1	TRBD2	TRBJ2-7	TGCAGTGCCGATAGCGGGGCTTCCTACGAGCAGTACTTC	CSADSGASYEQYF
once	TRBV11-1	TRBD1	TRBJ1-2	TGTGCCAGCAGCTTAGTTCCAGGGGGCGGATCTGGCTACACCTTC	CASSLVPGGGSGYTF
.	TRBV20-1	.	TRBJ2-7	TGCAGTGCTAGTAGTTCGGGCAAGCCTTCCTACGAGCAGTACTTC	CSASSSGKPSYEQYF
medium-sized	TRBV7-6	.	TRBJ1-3	TGTGCCAGCAGCTTAATGGGGCGGAATAGTGGAAACACCATATATTTT	CASSLMGRNSGNTIYF
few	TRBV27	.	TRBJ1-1	TGTGCCAGCAGTTTGGGTTTGTGGGGAATGAACACTGAAGCTTTCTTT	CASSLGLWGMNTEAFF
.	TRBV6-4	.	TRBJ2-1	TGTGCCAGCAGTGACTCGGACACAGATACGCAGTTCTTC	CASSDSDTDTQFF
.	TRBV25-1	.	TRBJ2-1	TGTGCCAGCTCACCGGGAGAACGTGAGCAGTTCTTC	CASSPGEREQFF
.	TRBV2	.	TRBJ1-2	TGTGCCAGCAGCGAATGGGGCAATGATGGCTACACCTTC	CASSEWGNDGYTF
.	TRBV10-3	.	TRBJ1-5	TGTGCCATCTTGGACGAGAATGATAGCAATCAGCCCCAGCATTTT	CAILDENDSNQPQHF
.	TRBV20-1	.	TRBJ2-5	.	CVFLRQQLGTGTSQGETQYF
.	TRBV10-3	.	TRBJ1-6	TGTGCCATCAGTGTTGGAAGGACAGAAAATTCACCCCTCCACTTT	CAISVGRTENSPLHF
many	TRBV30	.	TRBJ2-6	TGTGCCTGGAGGATCTCTGGGGCCAACGTCCTGACTTTC	CAWRISGANVLTF
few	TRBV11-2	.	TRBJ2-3	TGTGCCAGCAGCTTAGGTCTAGGGGCCACGGATGCGCAGTATTTT	CASSLGLGATDAQYF
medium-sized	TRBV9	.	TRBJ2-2	TGTGCCAGCAGCGCCCGATGGACCGGGGAGCTGTTTTTT	CASSARWTGELFF
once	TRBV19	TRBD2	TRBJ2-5	TGTGCCAGTAGTGAAGCGGGACGGGGGAAGACCCAGTACTTC	CASSEAGRGKTQYF
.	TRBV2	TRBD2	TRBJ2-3	TGTGCCAGCACCCTACTAGCGGGAGCAAGAGATGCGCAGTATTTT	CASTLLAGARDAQYF
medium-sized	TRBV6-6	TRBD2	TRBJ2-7	TGTGCCAGCAGGGGACTAGCCAGGAGCTACGAGCAGTACTTC	CASRGLARSYEQYF
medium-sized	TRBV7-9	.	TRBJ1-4	TGTGCCAGCAGCTTAGGGGGCGGGGATGAAAAACTGTTTTTT	CASSLGGGDEKLFF
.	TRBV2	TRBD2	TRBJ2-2	TGTGCCAGCAGCTTGACTAGCGGGGCCGGGGAGCTGTTTTTT	CASSLTSGAGELFF
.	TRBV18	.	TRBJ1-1	TGTGCCAGCTCACGCGGGGAAGGGAACACTGAAGCTTTCTTT	CASSRGEGNTEAFF